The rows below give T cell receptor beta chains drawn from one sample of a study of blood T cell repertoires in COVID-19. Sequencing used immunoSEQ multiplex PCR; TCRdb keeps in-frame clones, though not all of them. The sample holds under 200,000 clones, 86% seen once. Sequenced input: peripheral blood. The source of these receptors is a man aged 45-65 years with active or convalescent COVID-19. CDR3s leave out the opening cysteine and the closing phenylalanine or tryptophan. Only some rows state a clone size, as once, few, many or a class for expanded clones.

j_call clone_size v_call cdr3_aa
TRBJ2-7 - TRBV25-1 ASSEYTASYEQY
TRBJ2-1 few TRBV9 ASSPQLAGGRGQF
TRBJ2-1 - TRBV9 ASSRRAGGSTSLNEQF
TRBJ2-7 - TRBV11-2 ASRPPFSGYEQY
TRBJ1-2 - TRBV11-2 ASSVREGQGYGYT
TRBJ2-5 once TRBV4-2 ASSQWGAGEETQY
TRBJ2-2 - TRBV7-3 ASSSTSGRYTGELF
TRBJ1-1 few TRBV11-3 ASSLVRGYTEAF
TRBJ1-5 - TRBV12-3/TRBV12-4 ASSIVSNQPQH
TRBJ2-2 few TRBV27 ASTGLAGLTNTGELF
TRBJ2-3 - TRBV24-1 ATSDDLGGGSTDTQY
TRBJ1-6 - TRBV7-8 ASSLQDGNSPLH
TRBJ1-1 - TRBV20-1 SARGHTEAF
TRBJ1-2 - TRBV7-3 ASSSTGTTNYGYT
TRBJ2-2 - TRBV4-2 ASSQTTGGGGELF
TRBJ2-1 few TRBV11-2 ASSLFGAGRFNEQF
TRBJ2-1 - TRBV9 ASSVYAGGPYNEQF
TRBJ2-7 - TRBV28 ASSLSGQGVYKQY
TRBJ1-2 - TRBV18 ASSPEPQGNGYT
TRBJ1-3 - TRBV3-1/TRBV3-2 ASSQDQGNGWSGNTIY
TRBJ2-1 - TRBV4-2 ASSQDSFALAAHNEQF
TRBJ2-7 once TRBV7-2 ASSLGWDRTYEQY
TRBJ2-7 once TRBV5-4 ASSLPQQGPMGEQY
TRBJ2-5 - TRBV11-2 ASSFHSPRAQY
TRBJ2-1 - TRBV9 ASSVDFNEQF
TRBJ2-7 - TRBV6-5 ASSYTGQGNFEQY
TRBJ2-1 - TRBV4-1 ASSQEETNFNEQF
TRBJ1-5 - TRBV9 ASSLGQGVNQPQH
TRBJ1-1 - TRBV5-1 ASSTGNQAEAF